The 25 T cell receptor beta chains below come from one sample, sequenced in a study of blood T cell repertoires in COVID-19 (dated by TCRdb to the early 2020s). The library came from the immunoSEQ multiplex PCR assay. TCRdb provides this immuneACCESS table in a form limited to in-frame rearrangements. Some clones are lacking; in checked studies, under half of them reflect an unresolved V gene, and why the rest are absent is not known. Across this sample there are some 94,000 clones, with more than 75% seen only once. The ten most abundant clones make up roughly 15% of the sample. The source material was peripheral blood. Receptors were obtained from a human donor in a cohort sampled during active COVID-19.

V usage is TRBV3-1 (or the pseudogene TRBV3-2) and J usage is TRBJ2-3; no firm D call. V dropped 1 base and J dropped 0 bases, with 11 bases sitting between them. The CDR3 consists of 16 residues. Looked up from germline, CDR1 is LGHDT and CDR2 is YNNKEL (reference sequence). CDR3 in amino acids: CASSQGGTTSTDTQYF. The CDR3 nucleotides are TGTGCCAGCAGCCAAGGAGGCACTACTAGCACAGATACGCAGTATTTT.

The rearrangement links TRBV3-1 (or the pseudogene TRBV3-2) to TRBJ2-5; tentatively, D is TRBD2 (7 bases). The V gene lost 1 base and the J gene lost 5 bases, with 14 bases spanning the gap. Germline V gene lookup returns CDR1 LGHDT and CDR2 YNNKEL (reference sequence). This CDR3 is 15 amino acids long. This CDR3 reads CASSQVGGHGETQYF. The CDR3 nucleotides read TGTGCCAGCAGCCAAGTCGGGGGGCACGGGGAGACCCAGTACTTC.

The V gene is TRBV7-3, the J gene TRBJ2-1; 7 positions match TRBD2. V lost 3 bases, J lost 7 bases, and 6 bases stayed unmatched. The CDR3 runs 14 residues. In germline, CDR1 is SGHTA, CDR2 FQGTGA. For the CDR3, the DNA is TGTGCCAGCAGCTTGTCCGGGGGAGGGAATGAGCAGTTCTTC. Its protein product is CASSLSGGGNEQFF. The variable domain in full, with the rest retrieved from reference TRBV7-3 and TRBJ2-1, is GAGVSQTPSNKVTEKGKYVELRCDPISGHTALYWYRQSLGQGPEFLIYFQGTGAADDSGLPNDRFFAVRPEGSVSTLKIQRTERGDSAVYLCASSLSGGGNEQFFGPGTRLTVL.

V usage is TRBV6-5 and J usage is TRBJ1-1, with unresolved D. CDR3 length: 16 residues. Trimming took off 4 bases at V and 1 base at J, with 16 bases between the two ends. In germline, CDR1 is MNHEY, CDR2 SVGAGI. CDR3 coding DNA: TGTGCCAGCAGTTCTACTTCGACCCGGAGGAACACTGAAGCTTTCTTT. This encodes CASSSTSTRRNTEAFF.

The chain couples TRBV9 to TRBJ1-6; D not resolved. CDR3 length: 15 residues. V shed 4 bases and J shed 0 bases, with 8 bases lying between them. Per germline, CDR1 SGDLS and CDR2 YYNGEE. The CDR3, as DNA: TGTGCCAGCAGCAAAGAGAGCTCCTATAATTCACCCCTCCACTTT. The encoded protein is CASSKESSYNSPLHF.

The V gene is TRBV12-3 or TRBV12-4, the J gene TRBJ2-7, with TRBD2 matching 8 bases. With 5 bases clipped from V and 4 bases from J, the junction kept 4 bases outside the gene matches. The CDR3 has 13 amino acids. The CDR3: CASSSGSRYEQYF. The CDR3 bases are TGTGCCAGCAGTAGCGGGAGTAGGTACGAGCAGTACTTC.

V usage is TRBV6-5 and J usage is TRBJ1-1, with D unclear. V lost 7 bases and J 0 bases, leaving 9 bases between the germline ends. The V gene's germline CDR1 is MNHEY and CDR2 SVGAGI. The CDR3 has 13 amino acids. CDR3 bases: TGTGCCAGCACCCGGGAGGTGAACACTGAAGCTTTCTTT. Protein: CASTREVNTEAFF.

The chain is built from TRBV21-1 and TRBJ2-3; the D call of TRBD2 is as the table states it, not checked on the DNA. TRBV21-1 is described as a pseudogene. CDR3 length: 16 amino acids. The CDR3 DNA sequence: TGTGCCAGCAGCAAAGAATTAGGCGAGGCGACAGATACGCAGTATTTT. Its protein is CASSKELGEATDTQYF.

The chain carries TRBV3-1 (or the pseudogene TRBV3-2) and TRBJ1-5; D is possibly TRBD1 (6 bases). The CDR3 is 14 amino acids. V was clipped by 5 bases and J by 6 bases, with 14 bases between them. Germline CDR1 and CDR2: LGHDT and YNNKEL (reference sequence). CDR3 in amino acids: CASSKGGGVQPQHF. The DNA for the CDR3 is TGTGCCAGCAGCAAGGGGGGAGGGGTTCAGCCCCAGCATTTT.

The chain employs TRBV7-6 and TRBJ2-3, with TRBD2 as a possible D gene (6 bases). CDR1 SGHVS and CDR2 FNYEAQ come from the germline V gene. V lost 1 base and J 0 bases, leaving 14 bases between the germline ends. The CDR3 contains 17 residues. The CDR3 DNA sequence: TGTGCCAGCAGCTTAGTCCCCCTTGCGGGGAGCACAGATACGCAGTATTTT. Translating it yields CASSLVPLAGSTDTQYF.

CDR3 sequence (DNA): TGTGCCAGCAGAGACGGGACTACCAGCACAGATACGCAGTATTTT. As protein: CASRDGTTSTDTQYF. V is TRBV2 and J is TRBJ2-3, with TRBD2 matching over 7 bases. Germline loops: CDR1 SNHLY, CDR2 FYNNEI. V gave up 6 bases and J gave up 0 bases; unmatched junction bases: 6. The CDR3 contains 15 residues. Variable domain in full (rest from reference TRBV2 and TRBJ2-3): EPEVTQTPSHQVTQMGQEVILRCVPISNHLYFYWYRQILGQKVEFLVSFYNNEISEKSEIFDDQFSVERPDGSNFTLKIRSTKLEDSAMYFCASRDGTTSTDTQYFGPGTRLTVL.

In its sample, this clone was seen once. The gene calls are TRBV9 and TRBJ1-4, with a possible D match to TRBD1 (5 bases). Germline V gene lookup returns CDR1 SGDLS and CDR2 YYNGEE. The length of the CDR3 is 15 residues. Trimming removed 0 bases at V and 8 bases at J, with 14 bases between. This CDR3 reads CASSVGPQGREKLFF. CDR3 sequence (DNA): TGTGCCAGCAGCGTAGGTCCCCAGGGCCGCGAAAAACTGTTTTTT.

The chain links TRBV12-3 or TRBV12-4 to TRBJ1-1; 8 nucleotides line up with TRBD1. This CDR3 is built from 13 residues. J lost 4 bases, V lost 6 bases, and 4 bases had no gene match. DNA for the CDR3: TGTGCCAGCAGCCGAGGACAGGGCACTGAAGCTTTCTTT. Translating gives CASSRGQGTEAFF.

The V gene is TRBV5-1, the J gene TRBJ2-2, with D hard to call. This CDR3 comprises 15 residues. The germline V gene encodes CDR1 SGHRS and CDR2 YFSETQ. Trimming pared 3 bases from V and 1 base from J, leaving 10 bases between. In nucleotides, the CDR3 is TGCGCCAGCAGCTCAGTCTCGTTGAACACCGGGGAGCTGTTTTTT. This gives the protein CASSSVSLNTGELFF.

The chain recombines TRBV5-4 with TRBJ2-4; D is possibly TRBD2 (5 bases). V lost 1 base and J lost 8, with 10 bases in between. This CDR3 contains 13 residues. CDR1 SGHNT and CDR2 YYREEE come from the germline V gene (reference sequence). In DNA form, the CDR3 reads TGTGCCAGCAGCTTGAGCGGAAGGGACATTCAGTACTTC. Translation gives CASSLSGRDIQYF.

V usage is TRBV3-1 (or the pseudogene TRBV3-2) and J usage is TRBJ2-3, with a possible D match to TRBD2 (5 bases). Between the trimmed V and J ends, which lost 1 base and 1 base, there was a span of 12 bases. Germline lookup yields CDR1 LGHDT and CDR2 YNNKEL (reference sequence). The CDR3 length is 16 residues. CDR3 residues: CASSQGVGRGTDTQYF. As DNA, the CDR3 is TGTGCCAGCAGCCAAGGCGTCGGGCGGGGCACAGATACGCAGTATTTT.

The table lists this clone with a count of one. CDR3 amino acids: CAWSSGLNQPQHF. The CDR3 coding sequence is TGTGCCTGGAGTTCAGGGCTCAATCAGCCCCAGCATTTT. V gene TRBV30 combines with J gene TRBJ1-5; perhaps TRBD1 as D (5 bases). Trimming cost V 2 bases and J 3 bases, with 8 bases left between them. CDR1 is GTSNPN and CDR2 is SVGIG in the germline V gene (reference sequence). This CDR3 has 13 residues. Supplemented by reference TRBV30 and TRBJ1-5, the full variable domain reads SQTIHQWPATLVQPVGSPLSLECTVEGTSNPNLYWYRQAAGRGLQLLFYSVGIGQISSEVPQNLSASRPQDRQFILSSKKLLLSDSGFYLCAWSSGLNQPQHFGDGTRLSIL.

The chain recombines TRBV30 with TRBJ2-4, with a possible D match to TRBD2 (6 bases). CDR1 is GTSNPN, CDR2 SVGIG, per germline (reference sequence). This CDR3 spans 14 amino acids. Trimming cost V 3 bases and J 10 bases, with 19 bases left between them. The CDR3 nucleotides read TGTGCCTGGAGCGGGGGAAGCTACGGAACTATTCAGTACTTC. Translating gives CAWSGGSYGTIQYF.

This clone has just one count. This chain uses TRBV5-1 with TRBJ2-1, with a possible D match to TRBD1 (6 bases). The CDR3 is 15 residues long. V lost 0 bases and J 5 bases, leaving 12 bases between the germline ends. In germline, CDR1 is SGHRS, CDR2 YFSETQ. In nucleotides, the CDR3 is TGCGCCAGCAGCTTGGGGACAGAGGCCCACAATGAGCAGTTCTTC. Protein: CASSLGTEAHNEQFF. The full variable domain, completed using reference TRBV5-1 and TRBJ2-1, is KAGVTQTPRYLIKTRGQQVTLSCSPISGHRSVSWYQQTPGQGLQFLFEYFSETQRNKGNFPGRFSGRQFSNSRSEMNVSTLELGDSALYLCASSLGTEAHNEQFFGPGTRLTVL.

This chain joins TRBV4-1 and TRBJ2-1; 14 nucleotides align to TRBD2. J was trimmed by 3 bases and V by 4 bases; bases with no gene match: 2. The CDR3 loop spans 16 amino acids. Looked up from germline, CDR1 is MGHRA and CDR2 is YSYEKL. The CDR3 reads CASSRGLAGVYNEQFF. Here the CDR3 DNA reads TGCGCCAGCAGCCGGGGACTAGCGGGAGTCTACAATGAGCAGTTCTTC.

This clone appeared once. CDR3 residues: CASSSLGGGKNIQYF. The CDR3 DNA reads TGTGCCAGCAGCTCCCTGGGGGGGGGCAAAAACATTCAGTACTTC. The chain recombines TRBV6-5 with TRBJ2-4, with 7 nucleotides matching TRBD2. The trim removed 6 bases at V and 3 bases at J, leaving 8 bases unmatched. CDR1 and CDR2 (germline): MNHEY, SVGAGI. This CDR3 has 15 residues.

The chain links TRBV3-1 (or the pseudogene TRBV3-2) to TRBJ1-1; D unresolved. The V gene's germline CDR1 is LGHDT and CDR2 YNNKEL (reference sequence). V lost 2 bases to trimming and J lost 1 base, with 8 bases between them. The CDR3 has 14 amino acids. Written as DNA, the CDR3 is TGTGCCAGCAGCCAAAATGGCAGGAACACTGAAGCTTTCTTT. This encodes CASSQNGRNTEAFF.

The chain recombines TRBV19 with TRBJ2-7; tentative D call: TRBD2 (6 bases). This CDR3 region has 12 residues. The germline V and J ends were trimmed by 6 bases and 4 bases, with 10 bases remaining between them. From germline, CDR1 is LNHDA and CDR2 SQIVND (reference sequence). CDR3 region: CASSAGGYEQYF. The CDR3 region has the DNA TGTGCCAGTAGCGCCGGGGGTTACGAGCAGTACTTC.

The V and J genes are TRBV19 and TRBJ2-7, with TRBD2 matching over 9 bases. The V and J ends lost 1 base and 6 bases, in that order; junction bases with no gene match: 7. Germline V gene lookup returns CDR1 LNHDA and CDR2 SQIVND (reference sequence). CDR3 length equals 15 residues. The CDR3 DNA sequence: TGTGCCAGTAGTATAGTGGGTAGCGGGAGTATCGAGCAGTACTTC. It specifies CASSIVGSGSIEQYF.

The gene calls are TRBV28 and TRBJ1-1; D is possibly TRBD1 (6 bases). V lost 5 bases to trimming and J lost 1 base, with 14 bases between them. Germline V gives CDR1 MDHEN, CDR2 SYDVKM. The CDR3 contains 15 residues. CDR3 protein: CASSLLDSPNTEAFF. For the CDR3, the DNA is TGTGCCAGCAGTCTGTTGGACAGTCCGAACACTGAAGCTTTCTTT.